A selection of T cell receptor beta chains follows, all from one sample in a study of blood T cell repertoires in COVID-19. Using immunoSEQ multiplex PCR, the repertoire was profiled, and TCRdb retains in-frame clones only, with some absent. The sample contains roughly 200,000 clones, roughly 77% of which appear only once. The sequenced sample was PBMCs or T cells enriched from blood (not recorded which). These receptors came from a man aged 35 to 55 who had recovered from COVID-19. CDR3s include the opening cysteine and the closing phenylalanine or tryptophan. The D gene is left open where the match is weak. The size of a clone is reported for some rows only, either as once, few or many, or as a class for expanded clones.

d_gene,abundance,j_gene,v_gene,CDR3aa,CDR3nt
TRBD1,-,TRBJ1-2,TRBV19,CASSGGTVGDGYTF,TGTGCCAGTAGTGGGGGGACAGTCGGAGATGGCTACACCTTC
-,-,TRBJ1-1,TRBV10-3,CAISDGKNTEAFF,TGTGCCATCAGTGACGGGAAGAACACTGAAGCTTTCTTT
-,once,TRBJ2-5,TRBV24-1,CATSDRVLRRETQYF,TGTGCCACCAGTGACCGGGTCCTTCGAAGAGAGACCCAGTACTTC
-,few,TRBJ1-4,TRBV5-1,CASSLSGVGEKLFF,TGCGCCAGCAGCTTGTCCGGGGTAGGAGAAAAACTGTTTTTT
TRBD1,-,TRBJ2-7,TRBV30,CAWSVWGTGGSYEQYF,TGTGCCTGGAGTGTTTGGGGTACAGGGGGGTCCTACGAGCAGTACTTC
TRBD2,-,TRBJ2-1,TRBV24-1,CATGTSRNEQFF,TGTGCCACCGGGACTAGCCGGAATGAGCAGTTCTTC
TRBD2,-,TRBJ2-5,TRBV18,CASSPRTSGATRETQYF,TGTGCCAGCTCACCGCGGACTAGCGGGGCCACGAGGGAGACCCAGTACTTC
TRBD2,-,TRBJ2-2,TRBV5-1,CASSLDSVFSGSRTGELFF,TGCGCCAGCAGCCTAGACAGTGTCTTTAGCGGGAGTCGCACCGGGGAGCTGTTTTTT
TRBD1,-,TRBJ1-2,TRBV11-2,CASSPTLQRPGTGLFGYTF,TGTGCCAGCAGCCCCACGCTACAACGACCCGGGACAGGGTTATTTGGCTACACCTTC
-,few,TRBJ2-3,TRBV24-1,CATSGQGYTTQYF,TGTGCCACCAGTGGGCAGGGATATACCACGCAGTATTTT
-,-,TRBJ1-1,TRBV10-3,CAISGGGNTEAFF,TGTGCCATCAGTGGGGGGGGGAACACTGAAGCTTTCTTT
-,few,TRBJ2-1,TRBV9,CASTFPPASSYNEQFF,TGTGCCAGCACCTTCCCCCCTGCGAGCTCCTACAATGAGCAGTTCTTC
TRBD2,-,TRBJ2-2,TRBV5-1,CASSLDTSATGELFF,TGCGCCAGCAGCTTGGATACTAGCGCCACCGGGGAGCTGTTTTTT
TRBD2,-,TRBJ2-3,TRBV10-1,CASSPGLAGLTDTQYF,TGCGCCAGCAGTCCGGGACTAGCGGGGCTCACAGATACGCAGTATTTT
-,-,TRBJ2-1,TRBV7-8,CASSLDLVSEQFF,TGTGCCAGCAGCTTAGATTTAGTTTCCGAGCAGTTCTTC
TRBD1,-,TRBJ1-4,TRBV19,CASSPRQGWEEKLFF,TGTGCCAGTAGTCCGCGACAGGGTTGGGAAGAAAAACTGTTTTTT
-,-,TRBJ2-7,TRBV12-3/TRBV12-4,CASSPRGDEQYF,TGTGCCAGCAGTCCCAGGGGTGACGAGCAGTACTTC